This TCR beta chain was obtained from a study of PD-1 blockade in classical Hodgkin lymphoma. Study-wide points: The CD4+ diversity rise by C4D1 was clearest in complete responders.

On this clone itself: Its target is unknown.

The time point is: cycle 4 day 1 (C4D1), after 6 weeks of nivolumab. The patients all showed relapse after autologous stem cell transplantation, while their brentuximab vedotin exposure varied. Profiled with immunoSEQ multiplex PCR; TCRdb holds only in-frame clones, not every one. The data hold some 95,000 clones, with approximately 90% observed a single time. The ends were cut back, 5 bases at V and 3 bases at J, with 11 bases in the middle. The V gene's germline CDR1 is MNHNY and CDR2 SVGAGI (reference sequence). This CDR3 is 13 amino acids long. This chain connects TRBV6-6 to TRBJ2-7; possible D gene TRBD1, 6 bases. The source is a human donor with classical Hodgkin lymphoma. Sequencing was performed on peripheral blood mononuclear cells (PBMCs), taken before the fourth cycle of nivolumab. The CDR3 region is CASSPGDGYEQYF. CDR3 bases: TGTGCCAGCAGTCCAGGGGACGGCTACGAGCAGTACTTC.